The sequence of this T cell receptor (beta chain) was determined in a study of shared T cell receptors in the human thymus. The assay was immunoSEQ multiplex PCR, and TCRdb's table has in-frame clones only and misses some. The sample holds hundreds of thousands of clones, around 87% seen once. The CDR3 covers 14 residues. The data also belong to a second study, concerning human thymus T cells. Per that paper: Use of V and J genes seemed skewed within the thymic and blood repertoires. Unrelated individuals had highly overlapping thymic repertoires, as reported in related research.

This TCR was recovered from a boy less than two years old with a congenital heart defect. V is TRBV21-1 and J is TRBJ2-3; the DNA was not compared with TRBD1, the D call given in the table. TRBV21-1 is recorded as a pseudogene. The sequenced sample consisted of thymocytes. The CDR3 region is CASTTGGNTDTQYF. CDR3 in DNA: TGTGCCAGCACGACAGGGGGTAACACAGATACGCAGTATTTT.